This T cell receptor (beta chain) was captured by sequencing in a study of cytomegalovirus exposure and HLA in healthy donors. Points from the study as a whole: A few chains linked to CMV were shown in vitro to be specific for CMV antigens. Earlier analysis yielded a pattern in which most TCR beta V segments were productive about 87% or about 30% of the time.

PCR was performed using 60 Vbeta and 13 Jbeta primers. Data came from immunoSEQ multiplex PCR; TCRdb stores just in-frame clones and leaves some out. The sample has tens of thousands of clones, nearly 80% seen once. This CDR3 has 13 amino acids. CDR1 and CDR2 (germline): SGHAT, FQNNGV. V lost 4 bases and J lost 8; bases outside the gene matches: 1. For this clone: The antigen remains unidentified.

The TCR sequence derives from a woman in her 50s in good health and CMV-seropositive. Source material: PBMCs. This sequence joins TRBV11-2 and TRBJ2-1; the match to TRBD2 covers 11 bases. CDR3 sequence (DNA): TGTGCCAGCAGCTCGGGACTAGCGGATGAGCAGTTCTTC. Translation gives CASSSGLADEQFF.